A single sample is the source of the 19 T cell receptor beta chains below, sequenced in a study of Graves' ophthalmopathy and Graves' hyperthyroidism. Investigators amplified TCR beta CDR3 regions from RNA transcripts. First-round RT-PCR relied on HTBI primers, and a second-round multiplex PCR came next. TCRdb processed the multiplex PCR reads anew with MiXCR; each CDR3 protein has one entry. Here the sample spans about 390,000 distinct CDR3 sequences, roughly a sixth being singletons. Sequenced material: peripheral blood. Every receptor here comes from an adult woman with stable Graves' hyperthyroidism.

This clonotype was recorded many times. This chain links TRBV10-3 with TRBJ2-7; 9 bases fit TRBD2. CDR1 is ENHRY and CDR2 is SYGVKD in the germline V gene. The CDR3 extends over 14 amino acids. V shed 11 bases and J 1 base; nucleotides not matched to a gene: 9. Written as DNA, the CDR3 is TGTGCCTCCAAGGGGCTAGCGGGGTCCTACGAGCAGTACTTC. As protein: CASKGLAGSYEQYF.

V gene TRBV6-1 combines with J gene TRBJ2-2; 7 positions agree with TRBD1. The CDR3 spans 14 residues. From germline, CDR1 is MNHNS and CDR2 SASEGT. Trimming removed 6 bases from V and 4 bases from J; junction bases left unmatched: 5. The CDR3 DNA reads TGTGCCAGCAGACCGACAGGGATCACCGGGGAGCTGTTTTTT. Encoded protein: CASRPTGITGELFF.

The sample holds a few counts of this clonotype. The J gene is TRBJ1-1, the V gene TRBV27; the D gene is possibly TRBD1 (6 bases). Trimming took off 3 bases at V and 13 bases at J, with 18 bases between the two ends. The CDR3 covers 13 residues. Germline CDR1 MNHEY, CDR2 SMNVEV (reference sequence). The DNA for the CDR3 is TGTGCCAGCAGTTTTTCGAGGGGGTTCGATCTTTTCTTT. Protein sequence: CASSFSRGFDLFF.

This clonotype was recorded at least ten times. V and J are TRBV24-1 and TRBJ2-5; D is unclear. Between the trimmed V and J ends, which lost 4 bases and 1 base, there was a span of 6 bases. This CDR3 spans 13 amino acids. The germline V gene encodes CDR1 KGHDR and CDR2 SFDVKD. The CDR3 spells CATSEHLQETQYF. As DNA, the CDR3 is TGTGCCACCAGTGAACACCTCCAAGAGACCCAGTACTTC.

This clonotype showed up just a few times. This chain uses TRBV7-9 with TRBJ2-7; D is possibly TRBD2 (5 bases). V was trimmed by 3 bases and J by 7 bases, leaving 10 bases between them. This CDR3 is built from 12 residues. The germline gives CDR1 SEHNR, CDR2 FQNEAQ (reference sequence). The CDR3 DNA follows: TGTGCCAGCAGCTTGAGGGTTGATGAGCAGTACTTC. As protein: CASSLRVDEQYF.

This clonotype was found a few times. The chain recombines TRBV10-3 with TRBJ2-7; 14 bases align to TRBD2. Germline CDR1 is ENHRY and CDR2 is SYGVKD. The CDR3 sequence is 18 residues long. Trimming cost V 0 bases and J 7 bases; bases outside gene matches: 11. The CDR3 coding sequence is TGTGCCATCAGTGAGTCGGGACTAGCGGGAGTCCCCACCCGGGAGCAGTACTTC. It encodes CAISESGLAGVPTREQYF.

The genes are TRBV20-1 and TRBJ1-1; tentative D call: TRBD1 (5 bases). From germline, CDR1 is DFQATT and CDR2 SNEGSKA (reference sequence). V was cut by 5 bases and J by 5 bases, with 12 bases left in between. The CDR3 is made up of 12 amino acids. This CDR3 is CSAGRKGTEAFF. CDR3 nucleotides: TGCAGTGCTGGACGGAAGGGGACTGAAGCTTTCTTT.

The table lists this clonotype with a few counts. Here the CDR3 reads CASIAGEGEQYF. The CDR3 DNA reads TGTGCCAGTATAGCGGGAGAGGGAGAGCAGTACTTC. The chain recombines TRBV28 with TRBJ2-7; TRBD2 aligns across 9 bases. Looked up from germline, CDR1 is MDHEN and CDR2 is SYDVKM. The CDR3 length is 12 residues. The ends lost 9 bases at V and 7 bases at J; junction bases unmatched: 7.

This clonotype occurred many times. This chain links TRBV7-2 with TRBJ1-1, with D perhaps TRBD1 (5 bases). Germline V gene sequence: CDR1 SGHTA, CDR2 FQGNSA. CDR3 length: 11 amino acids. The V gene lost 2 bases and the J gene lost 7 bases, with 5 bases spanning the gap. As DNA, the CDR3 is TGTGCCAGCAGCTTAAGGGGTGAAGCTTTCTTT. It specifies CASSLRGEAFF.

V usage is TRBV9 and J usage is TRBJ2-5; D call uncertain. Germline CDR1 SGDLS, CDR2 YYNGEE. The V end lost 3 bases, the J end lost 1 base, and 16 bases lay between the germline ends. The CDR3 totals 16 residues. This CDR3 reads CASSGSVVAGQETQYF. The CDR3 DNA reads TGTGCCAGCAGCGGCTCTGTGGTAGCTGGCCAAGAGACCCAGTACTTC.

This clonotype was found a few times. The chain couples TRBV4-3 to TRBJ1-2, with 9 positions matching TRBD1. V lost 6 bases to trimming and J lost 6 bases; unmatched junction nucleotides: 11. The V gene's germline CDR1 is LGHNA and CDR2 YSLEER. The CDR3 loop spans 15 amino acids. In DNA form, the CDR3 reads TGCGCCAGCAGTCCCTTAACAGGGGGCGTTGATGGCTACACCTTC. Translating it yields CASSPLTGGVDGYTF.

This clonotype has at least ten counts. This chain joins TRBV19 and TRBJ2-6; 10 bases are shared with TRBD1. Germline V gives CDR1 LNHDA, CDR2 SQIVND (reference sequence). With V trimmed by 4 bases and J by 4 bases, 7 bases remained unmatched. This CDR3 is built from 17 residues. The CDR3 bases are TGTGCCAGTAGTACCGGGACAGGGGATTTGGGGGCCAACGTCCTGACTTTC. Translating it yields CASSTGTGDLGANVLTF.

The chain has TRBV6-4 and TRBJ2-7, with a possible D match to TRBD2 (5 bases). This CDR3 has 13 amino acids. Germline lookup yields CDR1 MRHNA and CDR2 SNTAGT. Trimming stripped 8 bases from V and 2 bases from J, with 13 bases between. The CDR3 nucleotides are TGTGCCAGCCTCCGACCCGGGACCTACGAGCAGTACTTC. Protein: CASLRPGTYEQYF.

This clonotype was observed at least ten times. The V call is TRBV7-8, the J call TRBJ2-7, with 7 bases aligning to TRBD2. The CDR3 is made up of 15 amino acids. J gave up 6 bases and V 0 bases, and 8 bases lay outside the gene matches. Germline V gene lookup returns CDR1 SGHVS and CDR2 FQNEAQ. This CDR3 reads CASSLAGGSLSEQYF. The CDR3 nucleotides are TGTGCCAGCAGCTTAGCCGGGGGGTCGTTAAGCGAGCAGTACTTC.

This clonotype was observed at least ten times. V gene TRBV30 combines with J gene TRBJ2-6; TRBD1 matches 9 bases. V shed 8 bases, J shed 12 bases, and the junction held 8 bases outside the gene matches. This CDR3 contains 12 residues. Per germline, CDR1 GTSNPN and CDR2 SVGIG (reference sequence). In DNA form, the CDR3 reads TGTGCCAGGGGGACAGGGCCTCTCGTCCTGACTTTC. It is translated as CARGTGPLVLTF. Drawing the rest from reference TRBV30 and TRBJ2-6, the complete variable domain is SQTIHQWPATLVQPVGSPLSLECTVEGTSNPNLYWYRQAAGRGLQLLFYSVGIGQISSEVPQNLSASRPQDRQFILSSKKLLLSDSGFYLCARGTGPLVLTFGAGSRLTVL.

This clonotype was recorded at least ten times. V gene TRBV13 combines with J gene TRBJ2-7, with D possibly being TRBD1 or TRBD2 (5 bases each). The germline CDR1 and CDR2 sequences are PRHDT and FYEKMQ (reference sequence). This CDR3 is 12 amino acids long. Deletions cut 5 bases from V and 6 bases from J, with 11 bases between. The CDR3 loop is CASSTGLTEQYF. The CDR3 bases are TGTGCCAGCAGCACAGGACTCACCGAGCAGTACTTC.

V is TRBV10-2 and J is TRBJ1-5; D uncertain. The ends were cut back, 2 bases at V and 7 bases at J, with 6 bases in the middle. CDR1 WSHSY and CDR2 SAAADI come from the germline V gene. This CDR3 contains 12 residues. In nucleotides, the CDR3 is TGCGCCAGCAGTGAGCTTGAGCAGCCCCAGCATTTT. Translated: CASSELEQPQHF.

This clonotype was seen repeatedly, ten times or more. The CDR3 coding sequence is TGCAGTGCTAGGGCCGGGACCCTCCTTGAAAACACTGAAGCTTTCTTT. Encoded protein: CSARAGTLLENTEAFF. The chain links TRBV20-1 to TRBJ1-1, with D possibly matching TRBD1 (5 bases). The CDR3 has 16 residues. Germline V gives CDR1 DFQATT, CDR2 SNEGSKA (reference sequence). Trimming stripped 3 bases from V and 2 bases from J, with 19 bases between.

This clonotype was detected many times. The CDR3 here is CASSSSGTGIGYTF. As DNA, the CDR3 is TGTGCCAGCAGCTCATCCGGGACAGGAATAGGCTACACCTTC. The genes are TRBV7-6 and TRBJ1-2; 8 nucleotides match TRBD1. Germline values: CDR1 SGHVS, CDR2 FNYEAQ. Losses at the gene ends were 4 bases for V and 8 bases for J; bases not matched to a gene: 9. The length of the CDR3 is 14 residues.